A single sample is the source of the 17 T cell receptor beta chains below, sequenced in a study of CXCR3-negative and CXCR3-positive naive CD8 T cells. It was by 5' RACE with UMI labels that the TRB cDNA libraries were prepared. With the 5' RACE reads reprocessed, TCRdb shows one record per CDR3 protein and no DNA. Its table records about 23,000 distinct CDR3 sequences. The sequenced sample consisted of memory CD8+ T cells from blood. The receptor set was obtained from a human donor in good health. Some clones in this sample may be carry-over from other donors' samples.

The rearrangement joins TRBV4-3 to TRBJ2-7; TCRdb outputs TRBD2, but without DNA this stays unchecked. The CDR3 runs to 15 residues. Per the germline V gene, CDR1 is LGHNA and CDR2 is YSLEER. Here the CDR3 reads CASSQDLRDAGGVYF.

This sequence joins TRBV29-1 and TRBJ2-5. The CDR3 loop spans 12 amino acids. Germline values: CDR1 SQVTM, CDR2 ANQGSEA. This CDR3 reads CSVNWGQETQYF.

The chain joins TRBV29-1 to TRBJ2-7. The germline V gene encodes CDR1 SQVTM and CDR2 ANQGSEA. The CDR3 contains 13 residues. This CDR3 reads CSVGSSEPYEQYF.

The V call is TRBV20-1, the J call TRBJ2-5; the D call from TCRdb, TRBD2, cannot be confirmed without DNA. Looked up from germline, CDR1 is DFQATT and CDR2 is SNEGSKA (reference sequence). The CDR3 is 14 residues long. The CDR3 protein is CSARPSGSGETQYF.

The V call is TRBV13, the J call TRBJ2-1; TCRdb gives TRBD1 as the D gene, but with no DNA this cannot be confirmed. There are 15 residues in the CDR3. Germline-derived CDR1 and CDR2 are PRHDT and FYEKMQ (reference sequence). The CDR3 region is CASSLGRGTYNEQFF.

V gene TRBV12-3 or TRBV12-4 combines with J gene TRBJ1-2; TCRdb outputs TRBD1, but without DNA this stays unchecked. The CDR3 length is 13 residues. This chain's CDR3 is CASSFQGTYGYTF.

The chain recombines TRBV29-1 with TRBJ2-7; TCRdb's D gene call, TRBD1, goes unchecked for lack of DNA. In germline, CDR1 is SQVTM, CDR2 ANQGSEA. This CDR3 has 13 amino acids. CDR3: CSVEGQESYEQYF.

The chain has TRBV7-9 and TRBJ2-5; TCRdb's D gene call, TRBD1, goes unchecked for lack of DNA. The germline V gene has CDR1 SEHNR and CDR2 FQNEAQ (reference sequence). The CDR3 is 15 amino acids. This CDR3 reads CASSHRDRNQETQYF.

The chain joins TRBV3-1 to TRBJ2-1. This CDR3 is 15 amino acids long. Germline V gene data show CDR1 as LGHDT and CDR2 as YNNKEL (reference sequence). The CDR3 protein is CASSQRLSSYNEQFF.

The rearrangement uses TRBV2 and TRBJ1-5. The germline V gene has CDR1 SNHLY and CDR2 FYNNEI. The CDR3 runs to 13 residues. The CDR3 protein is CASAVTTNQPQHF.

This chain joins TRBV4-2 and TRBJ1-1; TCRdb lists TRBD1, though no DNA is available to test this call. CDR3 length equals 17 residues. Germline V gene lookup returns CDR1 LGHNA and CDR2 YNFKEQ. This chain's CDR3 is CASSQGGQEFMNTKAFF.

This clonotype shows up as large (0.1 to 1%) by frequency. The chain recombines TRBV12-2 with TRBJ1-1. TRBV12-2 is described as a pseudogene. The CDR3 is 12 amino acids. CDR3 region: CASRLPGREAFF.

This chain joins TRBV28 and TRBJ1-1. From germline, CDR1 is MDHEN and CDR2 SYDVKM. The CDR3 spans 15 residues. CDR3 in amino acids: CASSLYPRMNTEAFF. Full variable domain (outside the CDR3, taken from reference TRBV28 and TRBJ1-1): DVKVTQSSRYLVKRTGEKVFLECVQDMDHENMFWYRQDPGLGLRLIYFSYDVKMKEKGDIPEGYSVSREKKERFSLILESASTNQTSMYLCASSLYPRMNTEAFFGQGTRLTVV.

This sequence joins TRBV6-6 and TRBJ1-2; TCRdb indicates TRBD1, and absent DNA this call remains unverified. The CDR3 has 16 residues. In germline, CDR1 is MNHNY, CDR2 SVGAGI (reference sequence). The CDR3: CASSNPGQGAQYGYTF.

This chain joins TRBV9 and TRBJ2-2; the D call of TRBD1 rests on TCRdb alone, since no DNA is present to check it. The CDR3 runs to 16 residues. The germline V gene has CDR1 SGDLS and CDR2 YYNGEE. The CDR3 sequence: CASSVPLKENTGELFF.

V usage is TRBV20-1 and J usage is TRBJ2-6; without DNA, the TCRdb call of TRBD2 cannot be checked. The CDR3 length is 19 residues. Germline-derived CDR1 and CDR2 are DFQATT and SNEGSKA (reference sequence). The CDR3 sequence: CSATLGLAGSSSGANVLTF.

The rearrangement uses TRBV12-3 or TRBV12-4 and TRBJ2-5; TCRdb gives TRBD2 as the D gene, but with no DNA this cannot be confirmed. The CDR3 spans 14 residues. The CDR3 sequence is CASSFPGLGETQYF.